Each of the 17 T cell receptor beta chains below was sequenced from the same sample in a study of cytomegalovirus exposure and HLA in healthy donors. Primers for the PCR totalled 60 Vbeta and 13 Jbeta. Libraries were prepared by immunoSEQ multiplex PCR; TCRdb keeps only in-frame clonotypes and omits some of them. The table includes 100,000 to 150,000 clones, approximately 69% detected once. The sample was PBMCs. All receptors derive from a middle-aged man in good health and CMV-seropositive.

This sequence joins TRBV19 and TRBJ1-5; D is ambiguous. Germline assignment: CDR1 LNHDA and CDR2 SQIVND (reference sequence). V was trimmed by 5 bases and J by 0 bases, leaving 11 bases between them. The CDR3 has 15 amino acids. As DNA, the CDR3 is TGTGCCAGTAGTCGTTCAGCGCCTAGCAATCAGCCCCAGCATTTT. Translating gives CASSRSAPSNQPQHF.

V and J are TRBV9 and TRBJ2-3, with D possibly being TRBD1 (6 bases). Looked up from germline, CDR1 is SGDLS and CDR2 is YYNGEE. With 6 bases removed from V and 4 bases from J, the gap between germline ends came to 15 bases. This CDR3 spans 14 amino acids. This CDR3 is CASTPEGVADTQYF. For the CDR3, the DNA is TGTGCCAGCACCCCCGAGGGGGTCGCAGATACGCAGTATTTT.

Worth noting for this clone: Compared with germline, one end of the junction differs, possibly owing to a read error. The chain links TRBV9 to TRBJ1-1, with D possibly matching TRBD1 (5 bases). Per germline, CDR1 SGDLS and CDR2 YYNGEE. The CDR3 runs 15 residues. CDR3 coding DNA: TGTGCCAGCAACGTAGCTACCGGGGGAATTGGTGAAGCTTTCTTT. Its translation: CASNVATGGIGEAFF.

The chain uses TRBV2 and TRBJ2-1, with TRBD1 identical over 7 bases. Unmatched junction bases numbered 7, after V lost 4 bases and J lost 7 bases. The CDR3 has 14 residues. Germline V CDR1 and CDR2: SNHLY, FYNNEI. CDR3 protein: CASSVLGGRNEQFF. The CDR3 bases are TGTGCCAGCAGTGTTCTAGGGGGCAGGAATGAGCAGTTCTTC.

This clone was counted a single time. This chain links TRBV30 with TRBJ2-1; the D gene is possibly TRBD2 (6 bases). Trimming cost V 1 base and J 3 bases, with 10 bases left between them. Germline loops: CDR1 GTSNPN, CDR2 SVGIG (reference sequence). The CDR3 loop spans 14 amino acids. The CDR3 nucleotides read TGTGCCTGGAGTGCAACTAGCCGCTACAATGAGCAGTTCTTC. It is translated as CAWSATSRYNEQFF.

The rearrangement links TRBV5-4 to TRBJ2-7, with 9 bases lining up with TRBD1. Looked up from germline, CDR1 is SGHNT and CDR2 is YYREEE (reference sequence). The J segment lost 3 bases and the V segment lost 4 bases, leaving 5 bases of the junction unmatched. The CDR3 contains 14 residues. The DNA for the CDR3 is TGTGCCAGCAGCGCACAGGGGGCGGTCTACGAGCAGTACTTC. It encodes CASSAQGAVYEQYF.

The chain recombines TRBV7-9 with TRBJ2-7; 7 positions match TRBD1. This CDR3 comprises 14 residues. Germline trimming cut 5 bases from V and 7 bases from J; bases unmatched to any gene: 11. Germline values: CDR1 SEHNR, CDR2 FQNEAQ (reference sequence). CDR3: CASSETGAGLEQYF. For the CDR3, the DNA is TGTGCCAGCAGCGAAACAGGGGCCGGATTAGAGCAGTACTTC.

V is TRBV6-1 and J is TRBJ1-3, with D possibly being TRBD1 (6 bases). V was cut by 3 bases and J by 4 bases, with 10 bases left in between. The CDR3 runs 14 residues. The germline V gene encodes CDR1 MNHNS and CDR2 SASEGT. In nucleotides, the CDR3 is TGTGCCAGCAGTGAGCCAGGGGCCGGAAACACCATATATTTT. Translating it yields CASSEPGAGNTIYF.

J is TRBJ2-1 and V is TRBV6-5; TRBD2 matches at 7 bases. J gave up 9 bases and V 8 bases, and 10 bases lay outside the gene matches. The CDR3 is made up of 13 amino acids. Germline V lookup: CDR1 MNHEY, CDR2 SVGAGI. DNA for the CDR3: TGTGCCAGCGGGAGGGGCTGGGCGGCTGAGCAGTTCTTC. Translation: CASGRGWAAEQFF.

The CDR3 nucleotides are TGTGCCAGCAGCTTGGAACAGCCCAATTCACCCCTCCACTTT. It yields the protein CASSLEQPNSPLHF. The chain has TRBV5-4 and TRBJ1-6, with D unclear. Germline V CDR1 and CDR2: SGHNT, YYREEE (reference sequence). The CDR3 sequence is 14 residues long. Trimming removed 0 bases from V and 7 bases from J, with 8 bases in between.

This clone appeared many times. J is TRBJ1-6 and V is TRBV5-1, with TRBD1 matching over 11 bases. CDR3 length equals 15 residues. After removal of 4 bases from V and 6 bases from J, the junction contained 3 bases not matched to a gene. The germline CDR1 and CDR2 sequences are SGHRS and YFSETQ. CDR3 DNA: TGCGCCAGCAGCGGAGGGACAGGGGGTAATTCACCCCTCCACTTT. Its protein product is CASSGGTGGNSPLHF.

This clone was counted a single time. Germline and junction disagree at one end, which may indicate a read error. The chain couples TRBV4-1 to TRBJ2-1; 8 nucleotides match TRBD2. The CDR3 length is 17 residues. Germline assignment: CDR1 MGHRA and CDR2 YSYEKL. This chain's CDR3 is CASSHPVAGKSYSEQFF. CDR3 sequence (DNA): TGCGCCAGCAGCCATCCCGTAGCGGGGAAATCTTACAGTGAGCAGTTCTTC.

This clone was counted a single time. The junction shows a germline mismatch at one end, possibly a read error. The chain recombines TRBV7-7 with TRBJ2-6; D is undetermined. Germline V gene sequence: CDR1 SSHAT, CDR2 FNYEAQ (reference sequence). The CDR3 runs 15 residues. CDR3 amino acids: CASSPTYSGANVLTF. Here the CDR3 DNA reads TGTGCTAGCAGTCCTACCTACTCTGGGGCCAACGTCCTGACTTTC.

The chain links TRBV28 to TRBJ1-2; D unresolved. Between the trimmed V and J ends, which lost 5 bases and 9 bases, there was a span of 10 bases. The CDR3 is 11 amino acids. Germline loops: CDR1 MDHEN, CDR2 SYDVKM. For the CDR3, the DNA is TGTGCCAGCAGTGTCAGTGGTCGCTACACCTTC. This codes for CASSVSGRYTF.

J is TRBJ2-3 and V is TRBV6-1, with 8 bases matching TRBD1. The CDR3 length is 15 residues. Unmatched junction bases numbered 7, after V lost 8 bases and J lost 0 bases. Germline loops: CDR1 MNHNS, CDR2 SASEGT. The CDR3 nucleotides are TGTGCCAGCGGATGGACAGGGTCTAGCACAGATACGCAGTATTTT. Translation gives CASGWTGSSTDTQYF.

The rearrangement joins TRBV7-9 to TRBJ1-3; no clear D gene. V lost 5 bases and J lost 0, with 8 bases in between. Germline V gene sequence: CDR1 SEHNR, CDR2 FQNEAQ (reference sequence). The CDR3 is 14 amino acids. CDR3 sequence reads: CASSPRNSGNTIYF. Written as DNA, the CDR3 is TGTGCCAGCAGCCCGCGGAACTCTGGAAACACCATATATTTT.

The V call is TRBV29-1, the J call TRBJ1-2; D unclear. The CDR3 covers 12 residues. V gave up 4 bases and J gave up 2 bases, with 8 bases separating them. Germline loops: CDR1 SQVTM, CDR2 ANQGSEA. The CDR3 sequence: CSVVGDNYGYTF. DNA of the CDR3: TGCAGCGTTGTGGGCGACAACTATGGCTACACCTTC.